This record concerns one TCR beta chain sequence. This specimen comes from a study of T cells expressing NK-cell markers. Study-level background: Seropositivity for HCMV was found in seven of the eight sequenced donors, with one seronegative.

TCRdb reprocessed the 5' RACE reads; each CDR3 protein has one entry and no DNA is given. This table lists 400,000 to 550,000 distinct CDR3 sequences. The TCR sequence derives from a woman aged 18-70 years in good health. Sequenced material: blood T cells: a sorted CD56 or NKG2C T cell subset, CD4+ or CD8+ T cells, or bulk PBMC T cells (not recorded which).

CDR3 amino acids: CASSQDGDSEQFF. V is TRBV4-3 and J is TRBJ2-1; TCRdb reports TRBD1, a call that lacks DNA to check it against. Germline V gene sequence: CDR1 LGHNA, CDR2 YSLEER. The CDR3 has 13 amino acids.